The 24 T cell receptor beta chains listed next were all sequenced from one sample in a study of blood T cell repertoires in COVID-19. TCRdb's table, derived via immunoSEQ multiplex PCR, lists solely in-frame clones and lacks some. Counted here are some 300,000 clones, approximately 88% occurring once; the ten biggest clones make up 5.5% to 8.5%. Sequences were obtained from peripheral blood. Receptor source: a woman aged 25 to 39 who had recovered from COVID-19.

V gene TRBV28 combines with J gene TRBJ1-5, with TRBD1 matching 12 bases. This CDR3 comprises 17 residues. Germline assignment: CDR1 MDHEN and CDR2 SYDVKM. With V trimmed by 6 bases and J by 2 bases, 8 bases remained unmatched. CDR3 DNA: TGTGCCAGCAGCTCGGGACAGGGGGCGGTAGGCAATCAGCCCCAGCATTTT. Encoded protein: CASSSGQGAVGNQPQHF.

This chain joins TRBV28 and TRBJ2-5; tentative D call: TRBD1 (8 bases). Trimming took off 6 bases at V and 5 bases at J, with 22 bases between the two ends. Germline CDR1 is MDHEN and CDR2 is SYDVKM. The CDR3 runs to 16 residues. CDR3 sequence: CASSYIQTGGAETQYF. CDR3 sequence (DNA): TGTGCCAGCAGCTACATCCAAACAGGGGGGGCCGAGACCCAGTACTTC.

The rearrangement links TRBV4-2 to TRBJ2-7; 10 nucleotides agree with TRBD2. The CDR3 loop spans 16 amino acids. V shed 0 bases, J shed 7 bases, and the junction held 9 bases outside the gene matches. The germline V gene encodes CDR1 LGHNA and CDR2 YNFKEQ. CDR3 region: CASSQDWPSGGLEQYF. CDR3 nucleotides: TGTGCCAGCAGCCAAGATTGGCCTAGCGGGGGCCTGGAGCAGTACTTC.

The DNA for the CDR3 is TGCGCCAGCAGCCGGCATGGACAGGGGGCGGATACGCAGTATTTT. It encodes CASSRHGQGADTQYF. V gene TRBV4-1 combines with J gene TRBJ2-3, with TRBD1 matching 11 bases. The CDR3 runs to 15 residues. Per germline, CDR1 MGHRA and CDR2 YSYEKL. After removal of 4 bases from V and 6 bases from J, the junction contained 6 bases not matched to a gene.

This clone was counted once. V and J are TRBV27 and TRBJ1-2; D not certain. The CDR3 has 14 amino acids. In germline, CDR1 is MNHEY, CDR2 SMNVEV (reference sequence). Trimming cost V 3 bases and J 7 bases, with 15 bases left between them. CDR3 amino acids: CASSFYMAGIGYTF. The DNA of the CDR3 is TGTGCCAGCAGTTTTTATATGGCAGGTATTGGCTACACCTTC.

The chain couples TRBV5-6 to TRBJ2-5; D gene unclear. The CDR3 consists of 12 residues. Germline CDR1 SGHDT, CDR2 YYEEEE. V gave up 4 bases and J gave up 7 bases, with 11 bases separating them. This CDR3 reads CASSPNRRTQYF. The CDR3 DNA follows: TGTGCCAGCAGCCCCAATAGGAGGACCCAGTACTTC.

The V gene is TRBV5-1, the J gene TRBJ1-3, with 7 bases matching TRBD1. CDR1 SGHRS and CDR2 YFSETQ come from the germline V gene. With V trimmed by 0 bases and J by 7 bases, 10 bases remained unmatched. CDR3 length: 16 residues. Here the CDR3 reads CASSLGAGGLPNTIYF. In DNA, the CDR3 is TGCGCCAGCAGCTTGGGTGCAGGGGGTCTCCCGAACACCATATATTTT.

The chain recombines TRBV25-1 with TRBJ2-7, with D possibly matching TRBD1 (5 bases). Germline CDR1 reads MGHDK; CDR2 reads SYGVNS. The ends were cut back, 2 bases at V and 5 bases at J, with 13 bases in the middle. The CDR3 sequence is 14 residues long. The CDR3 DNA is TGTGCCAGCAGTGAAGGTCCAGGGTTCCACGAGCAGTACTTC. As protein: CASSEGPGFHEQYF.

The V and J genes are TRBV30 and TRBJ1-5, with a possible D match to TRBD1 (5 bases). This CDR3 is built from 13 residues. From germline, CDR1 is GTSNPN and CDR2 SVGIG (reference sequence). V gave up 2 bases and J gave up 5 bases, with 10 bases separating them. For the CDR3, the DNA is TGTGCCTGGAGTCCAGGGAACCATCAGCCCCAGCATTTT. Translating it yields CAWSPGNHQPQHF.

The DNA of the CDR3 is TGTGCCAGCAGTTCGGGGGGATACGAGCAGTACTTC. It translates to CASSSGGYEQYF. The rearrangement uses TRBV6-8 and TRBJ2-7; 7 nucleotides align to TRBD2. Germline V gene sequence: CDR1 MNHGY, CDR2 SAAAGT. The CDR3 covers 12 residues. Germline trimming cut 4 bases from V and 4 bases from J; bases unmatched to any gene: 1.

This chain connects TRBV9 to TRBJ2-3, with no clear D. This CDR3 spans 14 amino acids. V dropped 0 bases and J dropped 2 bases, with 7 bases sitting between them. Germline CDR1 and CDR2: SGDLS and YYNGEE. CDR3 sequence (DNA): TGTGCCAGCAGCGTAGAAGCGAACACAGATACGCAGTATTTT. It translates to CASSVEANTDTQYF. The full variable domain, rest sourced from reference TRBV9 and TRBJ2-3, is DSGVTQTPKHLITATGQRVTLRCSPRSGDLSVYWYQQSLDQGLQFLIQYYNGEERAKGNILERFSAQQFPDLHSELNLSSLELGDSALYFCASSVEANTDTQYFGPGTRLTVL.

V gene TRBV7-9 combines with J gene TRBJ2-7; 11 bases align to TRBD1. Trimming took 0 bases from V and 6 from J; bases not matched to a gene: 4. This CDR3 contains 15 residues. Germline CDR1 and CDR2: SEHNR and FQNEAQ (reference sequence). The CDR3 nucleotides are TGTGCCAGCAGCTTAGCCGGGACAGGGGGACGCGAGCAGTACTTC. As protein: CASSLAGTGGREQYF.

The V call is TRBV5-1, the J call TRBJ2-2, with D perhaps matching TRBD1 (5 bases). V lost 0 bases and J lost 4, with 10 bases in between. The CDR3 covers 15 residues. Germline CDR1 and CDR2: SGHRS and YFSETQ. Here the CDR3 reads CASSLVGAGTGELFF. CDR3 sequence (DNA): TGCGCCAGCAGCTTGGTTGGGGCCGGCACCGGGGAGCTGTTTTTT. The full variable domain, completed using reference TRBV5-1 and TRBJ2-2, is KAGVTQTPRYLIKTRGQQVTLSCSPISGHRSVSWYQQTPGQGLQFLFEYFSETQRNKGNFPGRFSGRQFSNSRSEMNVSTLELGDSALYLCASSLVGAGTGELFFGEGSRLTVL.

The chain carries TRBV28 and TRBJ1-6; D gene ambiguous. This CDR3 has 16 residues. Trimming removed 6 bases at V and 7 bases at J, with 19 bases between. The germline gives CDR1 MDHEN, CDR2 SYDVKM. CDR3 bases: TGTGCCAGCAGCGTATCAGAGGAGAATGAGAATTCACCCCTCCACTTT. It translates to CASSVSEENENSPLHF.

The J gene is TRBJ1-5, the V gene TRBV2; 7 nucleotides agree with TRBD1. Germline CDR1 SNHLY, CDR2 FYNNEI. The CDR3 consists of 15 residues. Trimming at V came to 6 bases and at J to 2 bases, leaving 7 bases not matched to a gene. In nucleotides, the CDR3 is TGTGCCAGCAGACCCGGGACAGCGGGCAATCAGCCCCAGCATTTT. Translation gives CASRPGTAGNQPQHF.

The genes are TRBV7-2 and TRBJ1-2; TRBD1 is a possible D gene (5 bases). V lost 5 bases to trimming and J lost 2 bases, with 18 bases between them. The V gene's germline CDR1 is SGHTA and CDR2 FQGNSA. The CDR3 spans 16 residues. The CDR3 nucleotides read TGTGCCAGCAGCCCCCAACGACAGAAAAGAAACTATGGCTACACCTTC. Its translation: CASSPQRQKRNYGYTF.

This clone was counted between two and nine times. This rearrangement joins TRBV24-1 to TRBJ1-1; no reliable D call. V was trimmed by 3 bases and J by 3 bases, leaving 4 bases between them. The germline gives CDR1 KGHDR, CDR2 SFDVKD. This CDR3 is built from 12 residues. As DNA, the CDR3 is TGTGCCACCAGTGATGGCTACACTGAAGCTTTCTTT. It yields the protein CATSDGYTEAFF.

The gene calls are TRBV7-9 and TRBJ1-1; D ambiguous. The V end lost 6 bases, the J end lost 5 bases, and 10 bases lay between the germline ends. CDR1 and CDR2 from the germline V gene are SEHNR and FQNEAQ (reference sequence). This CDR3 contains 12 residues. DNA for the CDR3: TGTGCCAGCAGTTTTGTCAATACTGAAGCTTTCTTT. Encoded protein: CASSFVNTEAFF. Full variable domain (outside the CDR3, taken from reference TRBV7-9 and TRBJ1-1): DTGVSQNPRHKITKRGQNVTFRCDPISEHNRLYWYRQTLGQGPEFLTYFQNEAQLEKSRLLSDRFSAERPKGSFSTLEIQRTEQGDSAMYLCASSFVNTEAFFGQGTRLTVV.

The rearrangement uses TRBV10-2 and TRBJ2-3; 9 bases agree with TRBD2. This CDR3 contains 18 residues. V was pared by 2 bases and J by 1 base, with 10 bases of the junction left unmatched. Germline V gives CDR1 WSHSY, CDR2 SAAADI. This chain's CDR3 is CASSELVERGEGTDTQYF. The DNA for the CDR3 is TGCGCCAGCAGTGAGCTAGTGGAGCGGGGGGAGGGCACAGATACGCAGTATTTT.

The chain couples TRBV12-3 or TRBV12-4 to TRBJ2-1; D gene unclear. V was pared by 6 bases and J by 5 bases, with 8 bases between. This CDR3 contains 12 residues. DNA for the CDR3: TGTGCCAGCAGCCACACAAACAATGAGCAGTTCTTC. Its protein is CASSHTNNEQFF.

This CDR3 reads CATSRRTASNYGYTF. The CDR3 coding sequence is TGTGCCACCAGCAGAAGGACAGCTTCTAACTATGGCTACACCTTC. V is TRBV15 and J is TRBJ1-2; D is perhaps TRBD1 (6 bases). Germline CDR1 LNHNV, CDR2 YYDKDF (reference sequence). The CDR3 has 15 amino acids. Trimming pared 2 bases from V and 0 bases from J, leaving 10 bases between. The full variable domain, completed using reference TRBV15 and TRBJ1-2, is DAMVIQNPRYQVTQFGKPVTLSCSQTLNHNVMYWYQQKSSQAPKLLFHYYDKDFNNEADTPDNFQSRRPNTSFCFLDIRSPGLGDTAMYLCATSRRTASNYGYTFGSGTRLTVV.

The chain links TRBV7-9 to TRBJ2-2; D might be TRBD1 (5 bases). From germline, CDR1 is SEHNR and CDR2 FQNEAQ (reference sequence). The CDR3 extends over 17 amino acids. Trimming removed 5 bases from V and 4 bases from J, with 20 bases in between. CDR3 sequence: CASSLRPRQTFTGELFF. The CDR3 DNA reads TGTGCCAGCAGCCTCAGGCCTAGACAGACGTTCACCGGGGAGCTGTTTTTT.

The V and J genes are TRBV6-2 or TRBV6-3 and TRBJ2-7, with TRBD2 as a possible D gene (6 bases). The CDR3 runs to 13 residues. V lost 2 bases and J 10 bases, leaving 15 bases between the germline ends. Per germline, CDR1 MNHEY and CDR2 SVGEGT. The CDR3 nucleotides read TGTGCCAGCAGTTACGAAACGGGGGTAGGCCAGTACTTC. This codes for CASSYETGVGQYF.

The J gene is TRBJ1-1, the V gene TRBV6-6; 10 bases map to TRBD1. This CDR3 region has 15 residues. Germline V gives CDR1 MNHNY, CDR2 SVGAGI (reference sequence). The junction had 8 bases not matched to a gene; V was cut back by 6 bases and J by 4 bases. The CDR3 region is CASRPQTGGITEAFF. The CDR3 DNA follows: TGTGCCAGCAGACCCCAGACAGGGGGCATCACTGAAGCTTTCTTT.